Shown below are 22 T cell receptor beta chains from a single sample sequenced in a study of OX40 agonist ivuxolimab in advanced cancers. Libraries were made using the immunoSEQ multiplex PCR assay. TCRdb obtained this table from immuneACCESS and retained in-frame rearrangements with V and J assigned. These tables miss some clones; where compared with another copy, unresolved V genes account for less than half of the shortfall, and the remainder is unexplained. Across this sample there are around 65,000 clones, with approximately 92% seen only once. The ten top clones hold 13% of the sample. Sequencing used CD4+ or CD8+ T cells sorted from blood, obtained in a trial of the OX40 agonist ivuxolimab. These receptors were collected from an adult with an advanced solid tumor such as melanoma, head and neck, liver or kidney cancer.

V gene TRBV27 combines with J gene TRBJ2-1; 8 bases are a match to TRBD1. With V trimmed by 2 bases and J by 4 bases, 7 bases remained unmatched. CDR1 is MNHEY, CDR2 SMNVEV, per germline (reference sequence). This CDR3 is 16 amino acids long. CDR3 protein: CASSLGSRTGYNEQFF. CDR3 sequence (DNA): TGTGCCAGCAGTTTAGGGTCTAGGACAGGGTACAATGAGCAGTTCTTC.

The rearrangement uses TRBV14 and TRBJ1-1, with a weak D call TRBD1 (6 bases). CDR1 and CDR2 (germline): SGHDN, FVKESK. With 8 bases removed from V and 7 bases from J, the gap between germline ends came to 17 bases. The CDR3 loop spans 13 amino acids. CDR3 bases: TGTGCCAGCGCACCTCGGGGGCGCTTTGAAGCTTTCTTT. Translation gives CASAPRGRFEAFF.

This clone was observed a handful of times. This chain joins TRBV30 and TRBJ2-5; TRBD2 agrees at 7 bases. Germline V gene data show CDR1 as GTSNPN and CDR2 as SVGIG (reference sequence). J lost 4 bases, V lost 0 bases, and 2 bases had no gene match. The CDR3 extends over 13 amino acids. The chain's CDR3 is CAWSVGGRETQYF. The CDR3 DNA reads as TGTGCCTGGAGTGTGGGCGGGAGAGAGACCCAGTACTTC.

CDR3 amino acids: CASSFGGLNEQYF. CDR3 DNA: TGTGCCAGCAGTTTTGGGGGACTCAACGAGCAGTACTTC. The chain uses TRBV27 and TRBJ2-7; weak D call: TRBD2 (6 bases). Germline V gives CDR1 MNHEY, CDR2 SMNVEV (reference sequence). This CDR3 spans 13 amino acids. V lost 3 bases, J lost 5 bases, and 11 bases lay in between.

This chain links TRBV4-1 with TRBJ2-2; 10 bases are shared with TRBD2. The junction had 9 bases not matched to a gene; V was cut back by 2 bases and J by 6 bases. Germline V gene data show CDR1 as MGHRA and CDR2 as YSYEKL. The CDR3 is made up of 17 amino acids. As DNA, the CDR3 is TGCGCCAGCAGCCAATGGAGCGGGGGGGTTCAAGCCGGGGAGCTGTTTTTT. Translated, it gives CASSQWSGGVQAGELFF.

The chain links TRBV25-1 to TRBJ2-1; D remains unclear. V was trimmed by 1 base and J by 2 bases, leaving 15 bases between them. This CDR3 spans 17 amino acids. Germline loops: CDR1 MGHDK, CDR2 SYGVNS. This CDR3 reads CASSESPRLDTYNEQFF. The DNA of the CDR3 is TGTGCCAGCAGTGAATCTCCGCGGCTAGACACCTACAATGAGCAGTTCTTC.

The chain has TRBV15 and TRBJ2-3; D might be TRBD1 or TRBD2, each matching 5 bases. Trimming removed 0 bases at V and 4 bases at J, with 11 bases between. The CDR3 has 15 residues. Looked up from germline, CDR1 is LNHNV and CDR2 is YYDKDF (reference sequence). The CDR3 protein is CATSRDWQGPDTQYF. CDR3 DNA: TGTGCCACCAGCAGAGATTGGCAGGGACCAGATACGCAGTATTTT. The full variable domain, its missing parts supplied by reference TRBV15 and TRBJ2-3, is DAMVIQNPRYQVTQFGKPVTLSCSQTLNHNVMYWYQQKSSQAPKLLFHYYDKDFNNEADTPDNFQSRRPNTSFCFLDIRSPGLGDTAMYLCATSRDWQGPDTQYFGPGTRLTVL.

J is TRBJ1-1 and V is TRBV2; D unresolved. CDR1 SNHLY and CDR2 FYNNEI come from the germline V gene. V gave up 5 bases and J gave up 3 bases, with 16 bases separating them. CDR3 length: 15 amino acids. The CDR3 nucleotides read TGTGCCAGCAGTCTAGCCCGGGGAGTGGACACTGAAGCTTTCTTT. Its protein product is CASSLARGVDTEAFF.

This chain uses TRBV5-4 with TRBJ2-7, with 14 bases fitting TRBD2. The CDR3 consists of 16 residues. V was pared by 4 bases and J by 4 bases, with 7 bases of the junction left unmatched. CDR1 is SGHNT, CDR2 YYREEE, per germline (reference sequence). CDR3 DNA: TGTGCCAGCAGCCCCGGACTAGCGGGAGGTGGGTACGAGCAGTACTTC. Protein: CASSPGLAGGGYEQYF.

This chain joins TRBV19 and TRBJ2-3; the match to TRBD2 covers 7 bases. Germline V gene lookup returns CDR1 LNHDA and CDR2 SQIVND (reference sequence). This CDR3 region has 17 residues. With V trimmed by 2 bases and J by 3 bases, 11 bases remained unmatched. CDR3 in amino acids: CASSIFPEAGVTDTQYF. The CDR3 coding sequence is TGTGCCAGTAGTATATTCCCCGAGGCGGGAGTTACAGATACGCAGTATTTT.

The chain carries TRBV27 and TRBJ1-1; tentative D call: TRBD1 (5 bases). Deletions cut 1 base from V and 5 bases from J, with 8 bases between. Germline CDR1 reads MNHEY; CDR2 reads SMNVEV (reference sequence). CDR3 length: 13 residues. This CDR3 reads CASSLLRGTEAFF. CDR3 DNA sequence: TGTGCCAGCAGTTTATTACGGGGGACTGAAGCTTTCTTT.

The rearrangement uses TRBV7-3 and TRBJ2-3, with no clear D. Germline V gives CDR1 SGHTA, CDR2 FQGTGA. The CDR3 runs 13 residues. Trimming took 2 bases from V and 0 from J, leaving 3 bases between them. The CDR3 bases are TGTGCCAGCAGCTTATACAGCACAGATACGCAGTATTTT. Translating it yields CASSLYSTDTQYF.

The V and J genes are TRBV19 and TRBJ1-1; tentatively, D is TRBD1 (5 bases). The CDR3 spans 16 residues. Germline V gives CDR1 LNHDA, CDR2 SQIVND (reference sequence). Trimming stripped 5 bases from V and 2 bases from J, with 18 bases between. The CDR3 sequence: CASSYWGVGRNTEAFF. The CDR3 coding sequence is TGTGCCAGTAGTTACTGGGGGGTGGGGCGAAACACTGAAGCTTTCTTT.

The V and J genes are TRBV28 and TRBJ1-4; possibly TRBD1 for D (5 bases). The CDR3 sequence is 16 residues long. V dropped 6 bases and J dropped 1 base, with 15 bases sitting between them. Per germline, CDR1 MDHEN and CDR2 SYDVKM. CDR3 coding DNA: TGTGCCAGCAGCGCGAAACAGGATCTAACTAATGAAAAACTGTTTTTT. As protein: CASSAKQDLTNEKLFF.

As DNA, the CDR3 is TGTGCCAGCAGCTCGGGACTAGCGGGGGACAAGTACTTC. It codes for CASSSGLAGDKYF. This chain uses TRBV7-3 with TRBJ2-5; 14 bases are shared with TRBD2. With 4 bases clipped from V and 12 bases from J, the junction kept 4 bases outside the gene matches. CDR1 and CDR2 (germline): SGHTA, FQGTGA. The CDR3 covers 13 residues.

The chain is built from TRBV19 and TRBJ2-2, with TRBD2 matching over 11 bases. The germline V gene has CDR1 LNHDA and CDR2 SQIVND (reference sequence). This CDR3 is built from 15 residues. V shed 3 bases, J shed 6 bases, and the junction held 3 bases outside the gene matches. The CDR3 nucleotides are TGTGCCAGTAGTATGACTAGCGGGACATCCGGGGAGCTGTTTTTT. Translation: CASSMTSGTSGELFF.

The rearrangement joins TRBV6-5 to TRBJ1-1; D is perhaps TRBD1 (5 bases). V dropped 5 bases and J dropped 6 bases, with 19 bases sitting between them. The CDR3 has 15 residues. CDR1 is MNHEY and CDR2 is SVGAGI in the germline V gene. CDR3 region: CASSPIRDVSAEAFF. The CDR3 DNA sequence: TGTGCCAGCAGTCCAATCCGGGACGTTTCCGCTGAAGCTTTCTTT.

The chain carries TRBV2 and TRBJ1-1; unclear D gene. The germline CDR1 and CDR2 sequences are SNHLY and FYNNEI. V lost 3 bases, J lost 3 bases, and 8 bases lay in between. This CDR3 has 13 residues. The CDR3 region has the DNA TGTGCCAGCAGTGATCCGGGAGACACTGAAGCTTTCTTT. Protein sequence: CASSDPGDTEAFF.

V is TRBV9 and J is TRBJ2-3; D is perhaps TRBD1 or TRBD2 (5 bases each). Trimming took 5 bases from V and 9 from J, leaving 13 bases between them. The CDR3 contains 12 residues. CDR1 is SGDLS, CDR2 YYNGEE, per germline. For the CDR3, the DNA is TGTGCCAGCAGGGGGGATACTAGAACGCAGTATTTT. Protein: CASRGDTRTQYF. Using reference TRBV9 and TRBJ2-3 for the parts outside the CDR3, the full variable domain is DSGVTQTPKHLITATGQRVTLRCSPRSGDLSVYWYQQSLDQGLQFLIQYYNGEERAKGNILERFSAQQFPDLHSELNLSSLELGDSALYFCASRGDTRTQYFGPGTRLTVL.

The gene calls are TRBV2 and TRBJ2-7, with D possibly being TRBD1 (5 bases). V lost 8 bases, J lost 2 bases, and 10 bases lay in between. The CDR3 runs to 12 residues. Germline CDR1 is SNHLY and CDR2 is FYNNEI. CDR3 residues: CASGRAPYEQYF. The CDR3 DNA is TGTGCCAGCGGCAGGGCCCCCTACGAGCAGTACTTC.

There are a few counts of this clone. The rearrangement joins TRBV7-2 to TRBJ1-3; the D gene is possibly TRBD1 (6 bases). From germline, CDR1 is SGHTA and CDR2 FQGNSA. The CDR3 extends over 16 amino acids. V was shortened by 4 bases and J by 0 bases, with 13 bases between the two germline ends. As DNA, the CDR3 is TGTGCCAGCAGCTATAGGGACATCCACTCTGGAAACACCATATATTTT. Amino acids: CASSYRDIHSGNTIYF.

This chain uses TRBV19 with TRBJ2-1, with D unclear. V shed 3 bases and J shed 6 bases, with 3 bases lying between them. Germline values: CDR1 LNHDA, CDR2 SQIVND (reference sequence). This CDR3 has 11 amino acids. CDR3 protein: CASSIPNEQFF. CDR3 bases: TGTGCCAGTAGTATCCCCAATGAGCAGTTCTTC. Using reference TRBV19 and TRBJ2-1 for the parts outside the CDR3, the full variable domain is DGGITQSPKYLFRKEGQNVTLSCEQNLNHDAMYWYRQDPGQGLRLIYYSQIVNDFQKGDIAEGYSVSREKKESFPLTVTSAQKNPTAFYLCASSIPNEQFFGPGTRLTVL.